This T cell receptor (beta chain) comes out of a study of blood T cell repertoires in COVID-19. The V end was cut by 0 bases, the J end by 4 bases, with 6 bases between. Per germline, CDR1 MNHEY and CDR2 SVGAGI. The CDR3 has 13 amino acids. Sequencing was performed with immunoSEQ multiplex PCR; in TCRdb, only in-frame clones are kept and a portion is missing. There are roughly 250,000 clones in the sample; 80% to 85% occur only once, and around 11% lies in the top ten. This TCR was recovered from a woman in her sixties or seventies with active or convalescent COVID-19. The genes are TRBV6-5 and TRBJ1-2; the D gene is possibly TRBD1 (5 bases). The sample taken for sequencing was peripheral blood. Written as DNA, the CDR3 is TGTGCCAGCAGTTACTCGGGGGGCTATGGCTACACCTTC. This gives the protein CASSYSGGYGYTF.